This entry lists 26 T cell receptor beta chains sequenced from one sample in a study of T cell clonality in common variable immunodeficiency. Sequencing used immunoSEQ multiplex PCR; TCRdb keeps in-frame clones, though not all of them. The table records 40,000 to 65,000 clones without singletons, the ten largest covering about 1.8%. The specimen sequenced was peripheral blood mononuclear cells. The receptor source for this set is a person between 18 and 75 years old in good health.

This clone was counted at least ten times. The DNA ends 3 residues before the CDR3 does, and the rest of the CDR3 is filled in from the germline J gene. V and J are TRBV18 and TRBJ1-1; D not certain. Germline CDR1 is KGHSH and CDR2 is LQKENI. CDR3 length equals 13 residues. The CDR3 DNA, read in part, is TGTGCCAGCTCACCATCCTCCGGGTCTAGA. It specifies CASSPSSGSR. The whole CDR3 protein is CASSPSSGSRAFF.

Of note for this clone: The CDR3 goes on 3 residues after the read ends, and that part is filled in from the germline J gene. This rearrangement joins TRBV2 to TRBJ1-4; 8 nucleotides align to TRBD1. CDR1 and CDR2 (germline): SNHLY, FYNNEI. This CDR3 has 14 amino acids. Here the CDR3 reads CASSTGTGNSPLFF. CDR3 DNA (partial): TGTGCCAGCAGCACCGGGACAGGAAATTCACCA.

This clone has at least ten counts. From the germline J gene comes the end of the CDR3, since the read stops 3 residues before it. The chain combines TRBV20-1 with TRBJ1-2, with 7 nucleotides matching TRBD1. This CDR3 has 11 residues. With V trimmed by 7 bases and J by 5 bases, 4 bases remained unmatched. Germline V CDR1 and CDR2: DFQATT, SNEGSKA (reference sequence). The CDR3: CSVRGWYGYTF. The DNA read from the CDR3 is TGCAGTGTCAGGGGGTGGTATGGC.

This clone was detected ten times or more. The read falls 3 residues short of the CDR3 end, and the missing part is taken from the germline J gene. V usage is TRBV6-1 and J usage is TRBJ1-1, with D possibly being TRBD1 (5 bases). This CDR3 is built from 13 residues. The germline V gene has CDR1 MNHNS and CDR2 SASEGT. Trimming took off 4 bases at V and 6 bases at J, with 12 bases between the two ends. This CDR3 is CASSAGGVAEAFF. CDR3 bases read: TGTGCCAGCAGTGCCGGGGGGGTCGCTGAA.

At least ten counts were recorded for this clone. The CDR3 end falls 3 residues outside the read, so it is completed with the germline J gene. V usage is TRBV12-3 or TRBV12-4 and J usage is TRBJ2-6; 9 positions match TRBD1. This CDR3 comprises 18 residues. J gave up 1 base and V 5 bases, and 9 bases lay outside the gene matches. CDR3 region: CASSLPGQGRSGANVLTF. The sequenced CDR3 bases are TGTGCCAGCAGTCTACCGGGACAGGGCCGATCTGGGGCCAACGTC.

This clone was seen repeatedly, ten times or more. The CDR3 end falls 3 residues outside the read, so it is completed with the germline J gene. The chain joins TRBV18 to TRBJ2-2; weak D call: TRBD1 (6 bases). Germline CDR1 reads KGHSH; CDR2 reads LQKENI. V gave up 2 bases and J gave up 4 bases, with 11 bases separating them. The CDR3 loop spans 15 amino acids. CDR3 sequence: CASSPSRGGTGELFF. The sequenced part of the CDR3 DNA is TGTGCCAGCTCACCATCCAGGGGTGGCACCGGGGAG.

As for this clone: The read gets to within 3 residues of the CDR3 end, and the germline J gene fills in the rest. The chain is built from TRBV7-6 and TRBJ2-4; TRBD2 is a possible D gene (5 bases). CDR3 length: 11 amino acids. In germline, CDR1 is SGHVS, CDR2 FNYEAQ. CDR3: CASAGYGGQYF. CDR3 bases read: TGTGCCAGCGCGGGTTACGGTGGT.

This clone has ten or more counts. The read is 3 residues too short to cover the CDR3 end, so that end is filled in from the germline J gene. V gene TRBV12-3 or TRBV12-4 combines with J gene TRBJ2-5, with 9 bases matching TRBD2. The trim removed 6 bases at V and 7 bases at J, leaving 6 bases unmatched. The CDR3 has 13 residues. The CDR3 DNA, read in part, is TGTGCCAGCAGCGGGACTAGCAAAGGGACC. This gives the protein CASSGTSKGT. The entire CDR3 protein reads CASSGTSKGTQYF.

This clone showed up many times. The read gets to within 3 residues of the CDR3 end, and the germline J gene fills in the rest. V usage is TRBV3-1 (or the pseudogene TRBV3-2) and J usage is TRBJ2-7, with D maybe TRBD1 (5 bases). There are 13 residues in the CDR3. V was trimmed by 4 bases and J by 6 bases, leaving 13 bases between them. Germline assignment: CDR1 LGHDT and CDR2 YNNKEL (reference sequence). CDR3 loop: CASSLQLQGEQYF. CDR3 bases read: TGTGCCAGCAGCCTTCAGCTCCAGGGCGAG.

This clone has at least ten counts. From the germline J gene comes the end of the CDR3, since the read stops 3 residues before it. This chain joins TRBV6-2 or TRBV6-3 and TRBJ1-2; TRBD1 might be the D (6 bases). Trimming cost V 6 bases and J 4 bases, with 18 bases left between them. CDR1 MNHEY and CDR2 SVGEGT come from the germline V gene. This CDR3 region has 15 residues. CDR3 DNA (partial): TGTGCCAGCAGCCAAGGGGGAGTCGAGGCCTATGGC. Protein sequence: CASSQGGVEAYG. In full, the CDR3 reads CASSQGGVEAYGYTF.

This clone was observed at least ten times. The CDR3 end is not reached by the read, which stops 3 residues before it; the germline J gene fills it in. The rearrangement uses TRBV20-1 and TRBJ2-2; TRBD1 matches 7 bases. V was clipped by 3 bases and J by 0 bases; unmatched bases: 4. The germline CDR1 and CDR2 sequences are DFQATT and SNEGSKA (reference sequence). The CDR3 totals 15 residues. Incomplete CDR3 DNA: TGCAGTGCTAGCGTGCAGGGGGCGAACACCGGGGAG. Amino acid sequence: CSASVQGANTGE. The full CDR3 protein is CSASVQGANTGELFF.

Note on this clone: The missing CDR3 end, 3 residues past where the read stops, is filled in from the germline J gene. The chain recombines TRBV6-1 with TRBJ2-4, with unresolved D. CDR1 is MNHNS, CDR2 SASEGT, per germline. The CDR3 totals 15 residues. CDR3 DNA, as far as it was read: TGTGCCAGCAGTGCCGACTTGCGAGCTAACTATGGT. Translated, it gives CASSADLRANYG. The whole CDR3 region reads CASSADLRANYGQYF.

This clone was observed many times. The read is 3 residues too short to cover the CDR3 end, so that end is filled in from the germline J gene. This sequence joins TRBV7-3 and TRBJ2-3, with D maybe TRBD2 (6 bases). This CDR3 has 15 residues. Germline CDR1 is SGHTA and CDR2 is FQGTGA. V gave up 2 bases and J gave up 2 bases, with 11 bases separating them. The covered CDR3 bases are TGTGCCAGCAGCTTAGCCGGGACTTTCACAGATACG. Encoded protein: CASSLAGTFTDT. The whole CDR3 sequence is CASSLAGTFTDTQYF.

The table lists this clone with many counts. The observed sequence ends 3 residues before the CDR3 terminus, with the missing tail filled in from the germline J gene. The genes are TRBV2 and TRBJ1-5; D not resolved. V was cut by 3 bases and J by 4 bases, with 13 bases left in between. Germline V gene sequence: CDR1 SNHLY, CDR2 FYNNEI. CDR3 length: 15 residues. CDR3 in amino acids: CASSDRGWTNQPQHF. CDR3 DNA (partial): TGTGCCAGCAGTGATAGAGGGTGGACTAATCAGCCC.

This clone was recorded many times. Read coverage stops 3 residues before the CDR3 terminus; the germline J gene supplies the remainder. V is TRBV20-1 and J is TRBJ2-2; D perhaps matches TRBD1 (7 bases). This CDR3 comprises 15 residues. The germline CDR1 and CDR2 sequences are DFQATT and SNEGSKA (reference sequence). The sequenced part of the CDR3 DNA is TGCAGTGCTGGGAGGACAGGTTGGGGGAATGAAAAG. As protein: CSAGRTGWGNEK. The complete CDR3 protein is CSAGRTGWGNEKLFF.

The sample holds many counts of this clone. The read ends 3 residues shy of where the CDR3 ends; the end is completed using the germline J gene. The gene calls are TRBV7-3 and TRBJ2-6; D perhaps matches TRBD2 (5 bases). Looked up from germline, CDR1 is SGHTA and CDR2 is FQGTGA. The CDR3 sequence is 17 residues long. V lost 1 base, J lost 0 bases, and 10 bases lay in between. The CDR3 sequence is CASSLMRGSSGANVLTF. Incomplete CDR3 DNA: TGTGCCAGCAGCTTAATGAGAGGGTCCTCTGGGGCCAACGTC.

CDR3 loop: CASSPRIAGENSPLFF. The DNA read from the CDR3 is TGTGCCAGCTCACCACGGATAGCAGGGGAAAATTCACCA. This chain joins TRBV18 and TRBJ1-4, with D possibly matching TRBD1 (6 bases). From the germline J gene comes the end of the CDR3, since the read stops 3 residues before it. The CDR3 is 16 residues long. Germline CDR1 KGHSH, CDR2 LQKENI.

Only a few counts were recorded for this clone. The read falls 3 residues short of the CDR3 end, and the missing part is taken from the germline J gene. The V and J genes are TRBV19 and TRBJ2-7; 10 bases align to TRBD2. The CDR3 is 16 amino acids. CDR1 is LNHDA and CDR2 is SQIVND in the germline V gene (reference sequence). With 4 bases clipped from V and 0 bases from J, the junction kept 6 bases outside the gene matches. The DNA read from the CDR3 is TGTGCCAGTAGTAATAGCGGGAGGATCCGCTCCTACGAG. Translated, it gives CASSNSGRIRSYE. The CDR3 as a whole reads CASSNSGRIRSYEQYF.

This clone was seen ten or more times. The read ends 3 residues early relative to the CDR3; the germline J gene fills the gap. The chain recombines TRBV19 with TRBJ2-3, with D perhaps TRBD1 (5 bases). The CDR3 has 14 residues. With 11 bases removed from V and 4 bases from J, the gap between germline ends came to 19 bases. The germline V gene encodes CDR1 LNHDA and CDR2 SQIVND (reference sequence). CDR3 sequence reads: CASFDRHGADTQYF. The sequenced CDR3 bases are TGTGCCTCCTTCGACAGACATGGGGCAGATACG.

This clone was counted only a few times. The CDR3 end is not reached by the read, which stops 3 residues before it; the germline J gene fills it in. This sequence joins TRBV11-2 and TRBJ1-4; the match to TRBD1 covers 9 bases. Per the germline V gene, CDR1 is SGHAT and CDR2 is FQNNGV. The V and J ends lost 5 bases and 8 bases, in that order; junction bases with no gene match: 6. The CDR3 has 14 amino acids. CDR3 bases read: TGTGCCAGCAGCCCGGGACAGGGAAACGAAAAA. Encoded protein: CASSPGQGNEK. The entire CDR3 protein reads CASSPGQGNEKLFF.

This clone was counted at least ten times. CDR3 DNA, as far as it was read: TGTGCCAGCTCACGTACAGAGGACACTGAA. It encodes CASSRTEDTE. The whole CDR3 protein is CASSRTEDTEAFF. This chain joins TRBV18 and TRBJ1-1; no reliable D call. The read is 3 residues too short to cover the CDR3 end, so that end is filled in from the germline J gene. The V gene's germline CDR1 is KGHSH and CDR2 LQKENI. V lost 4 bases, J lost 3 bases, and 9 bases lay in between. This CDR3 contains 13 residues.

There are many counts of this clone. CDR3 DNA, as far as it was read: TGTGCCAGCAGTGTTATAGGGGCGGCCGGGGAG. As protein: CASSVIGAAGE. In full, the CDR3 reads CASSVIGAAGELFF. The J gene is TRBJ2-2, the V gene TRBV2, with TRBD1 as a possible D gene (5 bases). The missing CDR3 end, 3 residues past where the read stops, is filled in from the germline J gene. Germline V gene data show CDR1 as SNHLY and CDR2 as FYNNEI. The CDR3 length is 14 residues. The germline V and J ends were trimmed by 4 bases and 6 bases, with 12 bases remaining between them.

This clone appeared a few times. The read falls 3 residues short of the CDR3 end, and the missing part is taken from the germline J gene. The chain joins TRBV11-2 to TRBJ1-3; D gene ambiguous. This CDR3 contains 14 residues. Per the germline V gene, CDR1 is SGHAT and CDR2 is FQNNGV. V was cut by 1 base and J by 4 bases, with 8 bases left in between. The part of the CDR3 DNA that was read is TGTGCCAGCAGCTTAGGTCTCAGGGGAAACACC. Amino acid sequence: CASSLGLRGNT. The full CDR3 is CASSLGLRGNTIYF.

This clone was observed many times. The missing CDR3 end, 3 residues past where the read stops, is filled in from the germline J gene. The J gene is TRBJ2-2, the V gene TRBV20-1, with 11 bases aligning to TRBD2. Trimming removed 0 bases from V and 3 bases from J; junction bases left unmatched: 0. The CDR3 consists of 15 residues. Germline loops: CDR1 DFQATT, CDR2 SNEGSKA (reference sequence). The covered CDR3 bases are TGCAGTGCTAGAGATAGCGGGAGGGACACCGGGGAG. It specifies CSARDSGRDTGE. The entire CDR3 is CSARDSGRDTGELFF.

This clone was seen repeatedly, ten times or more. The read ends 3 residues shy of where the CDR3 ends; the end is completed using the germline J gene. This chain connects TRBV20-1 to TRBJ2-5; TRBD2 aligns across 12 bases. The V gene's germline CDR1 is DFQATT and CDR2 SNEGSKA (reference sequence). The CDR3 contains 16 residues. The ends lost 2 bases at V and 4 bases at J; junction bases unmatched: 8. Here the CDR3 reads CSARPKTSGSRETQYF. CDR3 bases read: TGCAGTGCTAGACCGAAGACTAGCGGGAGTAGAGAGACC.

Only a few counts were recorded for this clone. Coverage ceases 3 residues before the CDR3 finishes, and the germline J gene fills in the end. V and J are TRBV7-9 and TRBJ2-5; no clear D gene. CDR1 is SEHNR, CDR2 FQNEAQ, per germline (reference sequence). This CDR3 is built from 12 residues. V lost 5 bases, J lost 2 bases, and 6 bases lay in between. The sequenced CDR3 bases are TGTGCCAGCAGCACCACACAAGAGACC. Protein sequence: CASSTTQET. The entire CDR3 is CASSTTQETQYF.